This T cell receptor (beta chain) was profiled in a study of PD-1 blockade in classical Hodgkin lymphoma. Study-wide context: A 3 mg/kg intravenous dose of nivolumab was received by patients every 2 weeks.

CDR1 and CDR2 (germline): PRHDT, FYEKMQ (reference sequence). This CDR3 spans 15 amino acids. V lost 2 bases, J lost 5 bases, and 4 bases stayed unmatched. A note on this clone: Its antigen is still unknown.

Overall study findings and caveats: By cycle point C4D1, TCR diversity had risen significantly in CD4+ cells (but not CD8+ cells). For complete responders, baseline diversity was comparable to that of newly diagnosed patients.

Each of the patients experienced relapse following autologous stem cell transplantation, and their brentuximab vedotin exposure differed. Negative selection with magnetic separation was used to purify CD4+ T cells from thawed PBMCs. Best responses fell into complete response, partial response or progressive disease. Assay used: immunoSEQ multiplex PCR; TCRdb lists only in-frame clones, some missing. The table has about 27,000 clones, over 60% seen once. The TCR sequence derives from a human donor with classical Hodgkin lymphoma. The V and J genes are TRBV13 and TRBJ2-1; TRBD2 matches 9 bases. The starting material was CD4+ T cells from blood, obtained at baseline. This CDR3 is CASSLLAGGDNEQFF. The DNA of the CDR3 is TGTGCCAGCAGCTTACTGGCGGGGGGGGACAATGAGCAGTTCTTC.